One and the same sample provided the 30 T cell receptor beta chains below, sequenced in a study of blood T cell repertoires in COVID-19 (dated by TCRdb to between 2020 and 2021). Library creation used the immunoSEQ multiplex PCR assay. Entries here come from immuneACCESS through TCRdb and include only in-frame sequences with V and J called. Some clones fail to appear in such tables; in the studies checked, an unresolved V gene covers under half of the shortfall, and the cause of the remainder is unknown. This sample lists roughly 330,000 clones; around 87% were detected once. The ten largest clones take up approximately 5.3% of the sample. Sequenced sample: PBMCs or T cells enriched from blood (not recorded which). The receptors shown here come from a woman aged 25-40 years who had recovered from COVID-19.

The V call is TRBV29-1, the J call TRBJ1-4; TRBD1 aligns across 10 bases. V lost 4 bases to trimming and J lost 8 bases; unmatched junction nucleotides: 4. This CDR3 spans 13 amino acids. Germline V gene data show CDR1 as SQVTM and CDR2 as ANQGSEA. CDR3 loop: CSVADRGWEKLFF. The CDR3 nucleotides are TGCAGCGTTGCGGACAGGGGGTGGGAAAAACTGTTTTTT.

The gene calls are TRBV1 and TRBJ1-3. TRBV1 is a pseudogene locus. The CDR3 runs 18 residues. The CDR3 sequence is CTSSQDQVSEVGGNTIYF. In nucleotides, the CDR3 is TGCACCAGCAGCCAAGATCAGGTATCGGAGGTCGGTGGAAACACCATATATTTT.

V usage is TRBV19 and J usage is TRBJ2-7; TRBD1 agrees at 7 bases. The junction had 5 bases not matched to a gene; V was cut back by 6 bases and J by 0 bases. The CDR3 is 14 residues long. The germline gives CDR1 LNHDA, CDR2 SQIVND (reference sequence). The CDR3 spells CASSSTGNSYEQYF. The CDR3 DNA is TGTGCCAGTAGCTCGACAGGGAACTCCTACGAGCAGTACTTC.

V is TRBV30 and J is TRBJ2-1; TRBD2 matches at 10 bases. V was pared by 0 bases and J by 9 bases, with 8 bases of the junction left unmatched. Germline loops: CDR1 GTSNPN, CDR2 SVGIG (reference sequence). The CDR3 covers 15 residues. The CDR3 coding sequence is TGTGCCTGGAGTGTATCCAGCGGGGGGGGAGGTGAGCAGTTCTTC. Translated: CAWSVSSGGGGEQFF.

This clone was seen a single time. The V and J genes are TRBV10-2 and TRBJ2-7; possibly TRBD2 for D (5 bases). CDR1 and CDR2 (germline): WSHSY, SAAADI. The CDR3 is 12 amino acids. Between the trimmed V and J ends, which lost 4 bases and 3 bases, there was a span of 7 bases. CDR3 sequence (DNA): TGCGCCAGCAGTGCTGAGGGCTACGAGCAGTACTTC. This translates into CASSAEGYEQYF.

This chain links TRBV7-2 with TRBJ2-7; tentatively, D is TRBD2 (5 bases). The germline CDR1 and CDR2 sequences are SGHTA and FQGNSA. CDR3 length: 15 residues. V shed 5 bases and J shed 1 base, with 15 bases lying between them. The CDR3 spells CASSPPGSKSYEQYF. DNA of the CDR3: TGTGCCAGCAGCCCCCCGGGGTCTAAATCCTACGAGCAGTACTTC.

CDR3 bases: TGTGCCAGCAGCGTAGATGGCATCTCTAACACTGAAGCTTTCTTT. Protein sequence: CASSVDGISNTEAFF. This rearrangement joins TRBV9 to TRBJ1-1; D gene ambiguous. The CDR3 totals 15 residues. Germline V gives CDR1 SGDLS, CDR2 YYNGEE. V was pared by 0 bases and J by 2 bases, with 11 bases between.

The CDR3 DNA reads as TGTGCCAGCAGCCCCAACGGAGGGGCCAGGGTGAGGGAGCAGTTCTTC. It codes for CASSPNGGARVREQFF. The chain recombines TRBV7-8 with TRBJ2-1; a possible D gene is TRBD2 (6 bases). With 5 bases removed from V and 10 bases from J, the gap between germline ends came to 24 bases. The CDR3 consists of 16 residues. The germline V gene encodes CDR1 SGHVS and CDR2 FQNEAQ. Complete variable domain (other parts from reference TRBV7-8 and TRBJ2-1): GAGVSQSPRYKVAKRGQDVALRCDPISGHVSLFWYQQALGQGPEFLTYFQNEAQLDKSGLPSDRFFAERPEGSVSTLKIQRTQQEDSAVYLCASSPNGGARVREQFFGPGTRLTVL.

The rearrangement uses TRBV5-4 and TRBJ2-3, with 8 bases aligning to TRBD2. Germline CDR1 SGHNT, CDR2 YYREEE (reference sequence). This CDR3 comprises 14 residues. The J segment lost 5 bases and the V segment lost 4 bases, leaving 6 bases of the junction unmatched. The CDR3 DNA reads TGTGCCAGCAGCACACTAGCGGCCGGAGATACGCAGTATTTT. Protein: CASSTLAAGDTQYF.

This clone was observed once. V is TRBV7-9 and J is TRBJ2-5; D is perhaps TRBD2 (6 bases). Trimming shortened V by 1 base and J by 2 bases, and 11 bases separated the two germline ends. Germline V gene sequence: CDR1 SEHNR, CDR2 FQNEAQ (reference sequence). The CDR3 loop spans 15 amino acids. The CDR3: CASSLGRAGQETQYF. CDR3 nucleotides: TGTGCCAGCAGCTTAGGGAGGGCGGGTCAAGAGACCCAGTACTTC.

V is TRBV7-2 and J is TRBJ1-5; 7 bases align to TRBD1. The germline CDR1 and CDR2 sequences are SGHTA and FQGNSA. Unmatched junction bases numbered 6, after V lost 3 bases and J lost 7 bases. The CDR3 loop spans 14 amino acids. CDR3 nucleotide sequence: TGTGCCAGCAGCTTCCTAGGACAGGCCCAGCCCCAGCATTTT. Encoded protein: CASSFLGQAQPQHF.

The rearrangement links TRBV6-6 to TRBJ2-3, with D hard to call. The germline V gene encodes CDR1 MNHNY and CDR2 SVGAGI (reference sequence). The CDR3 totals 19 residues. Deletions cut 6 bases from V and 2 bases from J, with 27 bases between. CDR3: CASSSLSWASLSYTDTQYF. In DNA, the CDR3 is TGTGCCAGCAGCTCTTTATCCTGGGCCAGCCTCTCTTACACAGATACGCAGTATTTT.

The V and J genes are TRBV5-1 and TRBJ1-5; D not resolved. The CDR3 totals 16 residues. Per germline, CDR1 SGHRS and CDR2 YFSETQ. V was pared by 5 bases and J by 1 base, with 16 bases between. The CDR3 DNA follows: TGCGCCAGCAGTCTGGAGCCCAGCAGCAGCAATCAGCCCCAGCATTTT. It encodes CASSLEPSSSNQPQHF.

The gene calls are TRBV2 and TRBJ2-7, with TRBD2 matching over 7 bases. In germline, CDR1 is SNHLY, CDR2 FYNNEI. This CDR3 is built from 15 residues. Unmatched junction bases numbered 8, after V lost 1 base and J lost 5 bases. The CDR3 reads CASSEGLANINEQYF. DNA for the CDR3: TGTGCCAGCAGTGAAGGACTAGCAAACATAAACGAGCAGTACTTC.

V gene TRBV25-1 combines with J gene TRBJ2-7; a weak D match, TRBD2 (6 bases). The CDR3 has 15 amino acids. Germline-derived CDR1 and CDR2 are MGHDK and SYGVNS. The ends were cut back, 4 bases at V and 2 bases at J, with 15 bases in the middle. The CDR3 sequence: CASSGPRGPAYEQYF. CDR3 nucleotides: TGTGCCAGCAGTGGTCCGCGGGGTCCCGCCTACGAGCAGTACTTC.

The J gene is TRBJ2-5, the V gene TRBV5-1; D unresolved. The germline gives CDR1 SGHRS, CDR2 YFSETQ. This CDR3 is 13 amino acids long. V dropped 0 bases and J dropped 7 bases, with 10 bases sitting between them. The CDR3 here is CASSLEVSGTQYF. CDR3 nucleotides: TGCGCCAGCAGCTTGGAAGTCTCCGGGACCCAGTACTTC. The whole variable domain, remainder taken from reference TRBV5-1 and TRBJ2-5, is KAGVTQTPRYLIKTRGQQVTLSCSPISGHRSVSWYQQTPGQGLQFLFEYFSETQRNKGNFPGRFSGRQFSNSRSEMNVSTLELGDSALYLCASSLEVSGTQYFGPGTRLLVL.

This chain joins TRBV5-1 and TRBJ1-1; no firm D call. CDR3 length: 15 amino acids. V lost 0 bases and J lost 1, with 10 bases in between. Looked up from germline, CDR1 is SGHRS and CDR2 is YFSETQ. The CDR3 here is CASSLEVHQNTEAFF. In DNA, the CDR3 is TGCGCCAGCAGCTTGGAAGTACACCAGAACACTGAAGCTTTCTTT.

The chain recombines TRBV25-1 with TRBJ2-1; 9 bases agree with TRBD1. Germline CDR1 MGHDK, CDR2 SYGVNS. The length of the CDR3 is 16 residues. After removal of 4 bases from V and 3 bases from J, the junction contained 7 bases not matched to a gene. The CDR3 DNA reads as TGTGCCAGCAGTGTCTCCGGACAGGGGCACTACAATGAGCAGTTCTTC. Translated, it gives CASSVSGQGHYNEQFF.

The CDR3 is CASSVEAAAGTANYGYTF. The CDR3 DNA sequence: TGTGCCAGCAGCGTAGAGGCCGCTGCGGGGACAGCTAACTATGGCTACACCTTC. J is TRBJ1-2 and V is TRBV9; 7 positions agree with TRBD1. Germline lookup yields CDR1 SGDLS and CDR2 YYNGEE. The CDR3 is 18 residues long. Trimming took 0 bases from V and 0 from J; bases not matched to a gene: 11. Looking up the rest from reference TRBV9 and TRBJ1-2 gives the full variable domain: DSGVTQTPKHLITATGQRVTLRCSPRSGDLSVYWYQQSLDQGLQFLIQYYNGEERAKGNILERFSAQQFPDLHSELNLSSLELGDSALYFCASSVEAAAGTANYGYTFGSGTRLTVV.

This clone was seen once. J is TRBJ2-5 and V is TRBV9; no clear D gene. Germline loops: CDR1 SGDLS, CDR2 YYNGEE. Trimming left V 3 bases short and J 4 bases short, with 13 bases between. The CDR3 runs to 14 residues. As DNA, the CDR3 is TGTGCCAGCAGCGGCCCGGGTCAGCCAGAGACCCAGTACTTC. Amino acids: CASSGPGQPETQYF. The full variable domain, in which reference TRBV9 and TRBJ2-5 provide the parts outside the CDR3, is DSGVTQTPKHLITATGQRVTLRCSPRSGDLSVYWYQQSLDQGLQFLIQYYNGEERAKGNILERFSAQQFPDLHSELNLSSLELGDSALYFCASSGPGQPETQYFGPGTRLLVL.

This clone was observed a single time. A read error may account for a junction end that differs from germline. The chain employs TRBV6-6 and TRBJ2-7; D is unresolved. The CDR3 is 14 residues long. Germline CDR1 MNHNY, CDR2 SVGAGI (reference sequence). CDR3 sequence: CAGSSTDITYEQYF. The DNA for the CDR3 is TGTGCCGGCAGTTCTACCGACATAACCTACGAGCAGTACTTC.

V is TRBV6-2 or TRBV6-3 and J is TRBJ1-4; D may be TRBD1 (5 bases). CDR1 MNHEY and CDR2 SVGEGT come from the germline V gene. The germline V and J ends were trimmed by 2 bases and 6 bases, with 10 bases remaining between them. This CDR3 is built from 14 residues. CDR3 amino acids: CASSYRSGDEKLFF. CDR3 nucleotide sequence: TGTGCCAGCAGTTACAGGTCGGGGGATGAAAAACTGTTTTTT.

The chain couples TRBV6-5 to TRBJ1-2; D is undetermined. The germline CDR1 and CDR2 sequences are MNHEY and SVGAGI. This CDR3 has 13 residues. Between the trimmed V and J ends, which lost 2 bases and 5 bases, there was a span of 9 bases. CDR3 coding DNA: TGTGCCAGCAGTTACGCACCGGGGTATGGCTACACCTTC. Protein product: CASSYAPGYGYTF.

The chain combines TRBV20-1 with TRBJ2-2; a possible D gene is TRBD1 (8 bases). The ends were cut back, 3 bases at V and 7 bases at J, with 21 bases in the middle. The V gene's germline CDR1 is DFQATT and CDR2 SNEGSKA (reference sequence). This CDR3 contains 16 residues. The CDR3 DNA is TGCAGTGCTAGTGAGGGACAGGCGGGAGTGAGCGGGGAGCTGTTTTTT. Translating it yields CSASEGQAGVSGELFF.

This chain links TRBV5-1 with TRBJ1-3; possible D gene TRBD1, 5 bases. Germline V CDR1 and CDR2: SGHRS, YFSETQ. V was pared by 0 bases and J by 4 bases, with 8 bases between. The CDR3 sequence is 14 residues long. CDR3 sequence: CASSLGQQGNTIYF. The CDR3 DNA is TGCGCCAGCAGCTTGGGACAGCAGGGAAACACCATATATTTT.

This rearrangement joins TRBV27 to TRBJ2-3, with 7 positions matching TRBD2. Germline V gene lookup returns CDR1 MNHEY and CDR2 SMNVEV (reference sequence). V lost 6 bases and J lost 0; bases outside the gene matches: 6. The CDR3 runs to 15 residues. The CDR3: CASSWWGGSTDTQYF. DNA for the CDR3: TGTGCCAGCAGCTGGTGGGGGGGGAGCACAGATACGCAGTATTTT.

This clone was detected only a few times. This sequence joins TRBV4-1 and TRBJ2-7, with TRBD1 as a possible D gene (5 bases). The V and J ends lost 4 bases and 1 base respectively, with 8 bases between them. Germline loops: CDR1 MGHRA, CDR2 YSYEKL. This CDR3 has 13 amino acids. The CDR3 DNA sequence: TGCGCCAGCAGCCCTCCAGGGTCCTACGAGCAGTACTTC. This translates into CASSPPGSYEQYF.

This clone was counted a single time. The chain employs TRBV4-3 and TRBJ2-7; D is unresolved. Germline CDR1 reads LGHNA; CDR2 reads YSLEER. The CDR3 is 15 amino acids. V lost 1 base, J lost 0 bases, and 10 bases lay in between. CDR3 DNA sequence: TGCGCCAGCAGCCAAGTTCCCGCGGCCTCCTACGAGCAGTACTTC. This codes for CASSQVPAASYEQYF.

The J gene is TRBJ1-2, the V gene TRBV30; D is unresolved. CDR3 length equals 14 residues. Germline V gives CDR1 GTSNPN, CDR2 SVGIG (reference sequence). V was pared by 0 bases and J by 8 bases, with 16 bases between. CDR3 protein: CAWSVRRNGVGYTF. For the CDR3, the DNA is TGTGCCTGGAGTGTACGCCGGAACGGGGTCGGCTACACCTTC.

This clone appeared once. The chain links TRBV19 to TRBJ2-5; 8 bases line up with TRBD1. V trimming: 3 bases; J trimming: 2 bases; junction bases outside the gene matches: 8. Germline CDR1 reads LNHDA; CDR2 reads SQIVND (reference sequence). The CDR3 extends over 16 amino acids. CDR3: CASSIGTGYFQETQYF. The DNA of the CDR3 is TGTGCCAGTAGTATTGGGACAGGATATTTTCAAGAGACCCAGTACTTC.